The 7 T cell receptor beta chains in this list originate from one sample, sequenced in a study of T cell repertoires in cytomegalovirus infection. TCRdb independently ran MiXCR on the reads; one entry per CDR3 protein. The data contain under 350,000 distinct CDR3 sequences, 9% to 9.5% of them singletons. The sequencing input was PBMCs. Receptors originate from a human donor in good health (CMV status not recorded). Some clones in this sample may be carry-over from other donors' samples.

The chain uses TRBV6-2 or TRBV6-3 and TRBJ2-7, with 7 bases aligning to TRBD1. Trimming cost V 6 bases and J 3 bases; bases outside gene matches: 17. The CDR3 is 17 residues long. Per the germline V gene, CDR1 is MNHEY and CDR2 is SVGEGT. Written as DNA, the CDR3 is TGTGCCAGCAGACACTTACCCCTGGGACAGCGACTCTACGAGCAGTACTTC. It codes for CASRHLPLGQRLYEQYF.

This clonotype has a handful of counts. CDR3 in amino acids: CASSYGRGRAGEQYF. The DNA for the CDR3 is TGTGCCAGCAGCTACGGGAGGGGGCGGGCGGGAGAGCAGTACTTC. The J gene is TRBJ2-7, the V gene TRBV11-2, with D possibly being TRBD2 (8 bases). Trimming removed 4 bases at V and 7 bases at J, with 20 bases between. This CDR3 is built from 15 residues. Germline lookup yields CDR1 SGHAT and CDR2 FQNNGV.

This clonotype has just a few counts. This chain uses TRBV20-1 with TRBJ2-3; D is perhaps TRBD1 (6 bases). Trimming took 7 bases from V and 2 from J, leaving 13 bases between them. The germline V gene has CDR1 DFQATT and CDR2 SNEGSKA (reference sequence). The CDR3 is 13 amino acids. CDR3 sequence (DNA): TGCAGTGGCCGGCAGGGGCACACAGATACGCAGTATTTT. This codes for CSGRQGHTDTQYF.

V and J are TRBV30 and TRBJ2-7; D not resolved. The CDR3 is made up of 12 amino acids. Germline CDR1 GTSNPN, CDR2 SVGIG (reference sequence). V gave up 1 base and J gave up 2 bases, with 6 bases separating them. The CDR3 nucleotides read TGTGCCTGGAGTGAGCTTACCTACGAGCAGTACTTC. It is translated as CAWSELTYEQYF.

Many counts were recorded for this clonotype. The chain links TRBV7-2 to TRBJ1-6; TRBD1 is a possible D gene (6 bases). Trimming stripped 5 bases from V and 6 bases from J, with 17 bases between. The CDR3 length is 16 residues. Germline assignment: CDR1 SGHTA and CDR2 FQGNSA. In DNA form, the CDR3 reads TGTGCCAGCAGCCCCCGAGAAGTCAGGGGTAATTCACCCCTCCACTTT. This encodes CASSPREVRGNSPLHF.

The rearrangement links TRBV30 to TRBJ1-1; D may be TRBD1 (5 bases). The CDR3 runs 12 residues. V gave up 4 bases and J gave up 6 bases, with 12 bases separating them. The germline V gene encodes CDR1 GTSNPN and CDR2 SVGIG (reference sequence). CDR3 sequence reads: CAWTEGTAEAFF. CDR3 DNA sequence: TGTGCCTGGACCGAGGGGACGGCTGAAGCTTTCTTT.

The sample holds a few counts of this clonotype. One end of the junction varies from germline; a read error may be responsible. The V and J genes are TRBV28 and TRBJ1-2; 8 positions agree with TRBD1. Germline CDR1 reads MDHEN; CDR2 reads SYDVKM. CDR3 length equals 13 residues. CDR3 nucleotides: TGTGCCACCAGTTGGGGTACAGGGGGTGGCTACACCTTC. Translated, it gives CATSWGTGGGYTF.